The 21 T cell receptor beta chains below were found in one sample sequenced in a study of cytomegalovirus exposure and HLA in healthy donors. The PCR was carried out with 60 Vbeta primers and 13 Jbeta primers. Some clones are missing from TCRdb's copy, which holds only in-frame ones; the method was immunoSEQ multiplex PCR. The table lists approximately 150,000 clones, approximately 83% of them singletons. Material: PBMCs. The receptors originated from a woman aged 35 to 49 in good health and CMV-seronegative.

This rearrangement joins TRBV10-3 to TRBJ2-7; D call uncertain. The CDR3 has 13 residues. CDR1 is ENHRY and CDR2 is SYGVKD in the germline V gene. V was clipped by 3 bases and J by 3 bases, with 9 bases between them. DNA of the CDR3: TGTGCCATCAGTGACCCGGGTTTCTACGAGCAGTACTTC. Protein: CAISDPGFYEQYF.

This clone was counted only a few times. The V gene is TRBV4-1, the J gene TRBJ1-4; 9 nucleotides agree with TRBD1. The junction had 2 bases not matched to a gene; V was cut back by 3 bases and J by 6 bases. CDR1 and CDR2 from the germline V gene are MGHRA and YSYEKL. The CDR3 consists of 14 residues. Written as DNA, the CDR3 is TGCGCCAGCAGCCAGACAGGGGGACATGAAAAACTGTTTTTT. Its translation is CASSQTGGHEKLFF.

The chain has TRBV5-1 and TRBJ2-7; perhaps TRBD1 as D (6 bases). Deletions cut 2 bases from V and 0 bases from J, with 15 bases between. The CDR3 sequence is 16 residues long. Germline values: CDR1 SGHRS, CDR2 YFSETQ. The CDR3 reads CASSLLDSYSSYEQYF. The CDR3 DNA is TGCGCCAGCAGCTTACTGGACAGCTACAGCTCCTACGAGCAGTACTTC.

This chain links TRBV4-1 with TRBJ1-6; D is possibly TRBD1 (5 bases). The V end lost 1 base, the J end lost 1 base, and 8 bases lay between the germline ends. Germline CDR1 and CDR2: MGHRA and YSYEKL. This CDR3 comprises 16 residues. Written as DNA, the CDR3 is TGCGCCAGCAGCCAAGGGGAGGGGTCCTATAATTCACCCCTCCACTTT. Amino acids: CASSQGEGSYNSPLHF.

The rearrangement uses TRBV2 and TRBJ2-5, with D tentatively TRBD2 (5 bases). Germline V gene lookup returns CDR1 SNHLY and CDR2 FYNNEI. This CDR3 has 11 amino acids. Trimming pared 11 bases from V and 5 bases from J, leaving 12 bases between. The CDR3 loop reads CAGLARETQYF. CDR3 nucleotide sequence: TGTGCCGGGTTAGCGAGGGAGACCCAGTACTTC. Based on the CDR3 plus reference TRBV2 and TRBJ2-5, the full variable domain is EPEVTQTPSHQVTQMGQEVILRCVPISNHLYFYWYRQILGQKVEFLVSFYNNEISEKSEIFDDQFSVERPDGSNFTLKIRSTKLEDSAMYFCAGLARETQYFGPGTRLLVL.

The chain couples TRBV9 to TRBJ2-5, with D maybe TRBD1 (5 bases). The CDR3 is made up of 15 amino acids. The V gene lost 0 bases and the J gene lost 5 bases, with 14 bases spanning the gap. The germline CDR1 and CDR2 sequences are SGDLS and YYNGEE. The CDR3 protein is CASSVGGGPRETQYF. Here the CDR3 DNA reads TGTGCCAGCAGCGTAGGGGGCGGACCCCGTGAGACCCAGTACTTC.

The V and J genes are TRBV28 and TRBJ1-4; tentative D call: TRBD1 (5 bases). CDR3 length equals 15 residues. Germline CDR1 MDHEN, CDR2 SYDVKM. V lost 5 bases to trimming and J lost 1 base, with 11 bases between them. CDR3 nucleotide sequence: TGTGCCAGCAGTATCGGGGGTCGAACTAATGAAAAACTGTTTTTT. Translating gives CASSIGGRTNEKLFF.

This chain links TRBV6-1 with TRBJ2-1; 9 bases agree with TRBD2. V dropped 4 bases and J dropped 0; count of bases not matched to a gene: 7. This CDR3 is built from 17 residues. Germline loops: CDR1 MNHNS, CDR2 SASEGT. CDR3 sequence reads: CASSGERGARSYNEQFF. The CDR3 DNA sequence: TGTGCCAGCAGTGGAGAGCGGGGGGCCCGCTCCTACAATGAGCAGTTCTTC.

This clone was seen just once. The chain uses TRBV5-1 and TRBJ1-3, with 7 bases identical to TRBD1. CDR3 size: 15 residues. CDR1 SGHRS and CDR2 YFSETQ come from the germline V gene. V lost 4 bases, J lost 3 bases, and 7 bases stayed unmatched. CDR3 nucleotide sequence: TGCGCCAGCAGCATAGGGACAGTAGATGGAAACACCATATATTTT. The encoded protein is CASSIGTVDGNTIYF.

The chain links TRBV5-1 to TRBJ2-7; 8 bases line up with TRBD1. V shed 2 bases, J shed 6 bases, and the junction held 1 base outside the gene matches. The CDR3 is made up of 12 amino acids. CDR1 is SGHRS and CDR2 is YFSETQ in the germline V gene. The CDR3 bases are TGCGCCAGCAGCTTTACAGGGGGCGAGCAGTACTTC. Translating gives CASSFTGGEQYF.

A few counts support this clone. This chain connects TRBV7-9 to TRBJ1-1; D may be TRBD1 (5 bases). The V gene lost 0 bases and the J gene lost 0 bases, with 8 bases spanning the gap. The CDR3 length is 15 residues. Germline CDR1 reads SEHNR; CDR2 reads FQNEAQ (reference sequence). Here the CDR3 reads CASSLAEGMNTEAFF. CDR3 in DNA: TGTGCCAGCAGCTTAGCGGAGGGGATGAACACTGAAGCTTTCTTT.

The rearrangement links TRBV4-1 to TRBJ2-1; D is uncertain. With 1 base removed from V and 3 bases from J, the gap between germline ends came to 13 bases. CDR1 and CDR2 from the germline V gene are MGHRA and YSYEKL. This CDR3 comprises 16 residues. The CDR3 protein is CASSQVETGYYNEQFF. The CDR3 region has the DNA TGCGCCAGCAGCCAAGTGGAGACCGGTTACTACAATGAGCAGTTCTTC.

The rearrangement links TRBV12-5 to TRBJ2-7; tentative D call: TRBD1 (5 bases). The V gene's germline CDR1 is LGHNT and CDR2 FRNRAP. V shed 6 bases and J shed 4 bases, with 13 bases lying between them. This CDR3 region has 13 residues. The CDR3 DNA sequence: TGTGCTAGTGGGCCGGACCCAGGGTACGAGCAGTACTTC. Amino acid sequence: CASGPDPGYEQYF.

The CDR3 loop is CASSAQGAGYGYTF. The CDR3 region has the DNA TGCGCCAGCAGCGCACAGGGGGCTGGCTATGGCTACACCTTC. V usage is TRBV4-1 and J usage is TRBJ1-2; TRBD1 matches at 9 bases. The junction had 5 bases not matched to a gene; V was cut back by 5 bases and J by 4 bases. Germline CDR1 is MGHRA and CDR2 is YSYEKL. The CDR3 has 14 residues.

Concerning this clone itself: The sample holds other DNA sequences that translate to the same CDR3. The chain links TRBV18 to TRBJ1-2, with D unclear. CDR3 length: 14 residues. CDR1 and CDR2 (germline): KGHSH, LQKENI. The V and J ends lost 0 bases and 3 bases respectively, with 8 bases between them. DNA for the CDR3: TGTGCCAGCTCACCACCGGCCGGAGACTATGGCTACACCTTC. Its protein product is CASSPPAGDYGYTF.

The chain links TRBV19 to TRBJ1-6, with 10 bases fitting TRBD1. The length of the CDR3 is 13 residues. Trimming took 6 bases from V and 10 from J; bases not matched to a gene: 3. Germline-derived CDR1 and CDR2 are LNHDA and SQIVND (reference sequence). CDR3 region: CASSPTGGSPLHF. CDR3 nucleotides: TGTGCCAGTAGCCCGACAGGGGGCTCACCCCTCCACTTT.

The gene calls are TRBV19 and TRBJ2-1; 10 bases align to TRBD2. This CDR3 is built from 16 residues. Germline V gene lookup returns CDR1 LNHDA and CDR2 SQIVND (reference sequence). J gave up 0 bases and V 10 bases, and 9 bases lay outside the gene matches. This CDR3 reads CATGLADTLSYNEQFF. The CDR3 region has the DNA TGTGCCACAGGACTAGCGGACACCCTCTCCTACAATGAGCAGTTCTTC. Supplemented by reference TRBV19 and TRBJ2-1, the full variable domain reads DGGITQSPKYLFRKEGQNVTLSCEQNLNHDAMYWYRQDPGQGLRLIYYSQIVNDFQKGDIAEGYSVSREKKESFPLTVTSAQKNPTAFYLCATGLADTLSYNEQFFGPGTRLTVL.

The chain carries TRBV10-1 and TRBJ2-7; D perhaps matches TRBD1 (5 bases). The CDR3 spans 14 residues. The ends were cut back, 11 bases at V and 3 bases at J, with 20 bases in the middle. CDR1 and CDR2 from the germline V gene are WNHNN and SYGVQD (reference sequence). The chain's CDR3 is CASVPHRGFYEQYF. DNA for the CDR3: TGCGCCTCAGTCCCCCATAGGGGCTTCTACGAGCAGTACTTC.

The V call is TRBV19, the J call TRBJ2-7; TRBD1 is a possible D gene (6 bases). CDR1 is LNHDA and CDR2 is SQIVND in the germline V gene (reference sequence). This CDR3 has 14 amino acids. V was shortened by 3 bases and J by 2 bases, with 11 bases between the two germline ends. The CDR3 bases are TGTGCCAGTAGTATTAACAGGGTTCCCTACGAGCAGTACTTC. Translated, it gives CASSINRVPYEQYF.

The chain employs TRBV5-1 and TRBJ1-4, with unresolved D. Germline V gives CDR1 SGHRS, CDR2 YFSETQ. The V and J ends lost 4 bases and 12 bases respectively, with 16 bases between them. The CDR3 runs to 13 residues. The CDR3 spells CASSRLGSEELFF. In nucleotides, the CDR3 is TGCGCCAGCAGCCGACTTGGGTCCGAAGAACTGTTTTTT. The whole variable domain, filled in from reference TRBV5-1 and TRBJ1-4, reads KAGVTQTPRYLIKTRGQQVTLSCSPISGHRSVSWYQQTPGQGLQFLFEYFSETQRNKGNFPGRFSGRQFSNSRSEMNVSTLELGDSALYLCASSRLGSEELFFGSGTQLSVL.

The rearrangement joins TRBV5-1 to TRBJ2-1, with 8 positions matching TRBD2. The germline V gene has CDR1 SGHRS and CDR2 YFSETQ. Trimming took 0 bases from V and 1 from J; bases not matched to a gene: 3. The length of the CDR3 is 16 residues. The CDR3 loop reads CASSLGPGGSYNEQFF. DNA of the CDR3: TGCGCCAGCAGCTTGGGCCCGGGAGGGTCCTACAATGAGCAGTTCTTC.